These 25 T cell receptor beta chains originate from one sample sequenced in a study of tissue T cells after allogeneic stem cell transplantation. Time point defined: mouse harvest day 14 after allogeneic transplant. Tail vein injection delivered 10^7 T-cell-depleted bone marrow cells and 10^6 splenic CD5+ T cells. Profiled with immunoSEQ multiplex PCR; TCRdb holds only in-frame clones, not every one. The sample holds 5,000 or so clones, 30% to 35% seen once. The sequenced material came from skin. These TCRs come from a female BALB/c mouse given C57BL/6 T cells with graft-versus-host disease after an allogeneic hematopoietic cell transplant.

On this clone itself: The genes are named according to mouse. Read data end 1 residue before the CDR3 end; the end is taken from the germline J gene. The gene calls are TRBV26 and TRBJ1-5; D gene unclear. This CDR3 is built from 13 residues. Deletions cut 4 bases from V and 1 base from J, with 5 bases between. CDR1 and CDR2 (germline): KGHPV, FQNQEV (reference sequence). Here the CDR3 reads CASSHGNNQAPLF. CDR3 DNA, as far as it was read: TGTGCCAGCAGTCACGGGAACAACCAGGCTCCGCTT.

Judged by abundance, this clone is medium-sized. Any gene name here is a mouse gene name. The CDR3 end lies 1 residue beyond the end of the read and is filled in from the germline J gene. J is TRBJ1-1 and V is TRBV31, with D perhaps TRBD1 (5 bases). Trimming pared 0 bases from V and 1 base from J, leaving 6 bases between. Germline-derived CDR1 and CDR2 are GKSSPN and SITVG. The CDR3 is 13 residues long. CDR3 region: CAWSLGENTEVFF. The covered CDR3 bases are TGTGCCTGGAGTCTAGGGGAAAACACAGAAGTCTTC.

Regarding this clone: The gene names given are mouse names. From the germline J gene comes the end of the CDR3, since the read stops 1 residue before it. The chain has TRBV5 and TRBJ2-2; D perhaps matches TRBD1 (6 bases). This CDR3 has 15 amino acids. Trimming pared 2 bases from V and 3 bases from J, leaving 10 bases between. Germline V gene sequence: CDR1 LGHNA, CDR2 YNLKQL (reference sequence). The CDR3 spells CASSQQGRDTGQLYF. CDR3 DNA, as far as it was read: TGTGCCAGCAGCCAACAGGGGAGGGACACCGGGCAGCTCTAC.

A note on this clone: The genes are named according to mouse. The read stops 1 residue short of the end of the CDR3; the missing end is completed from the germline J gene. The chain recombines TRBV24 with TRBJ2-7; D ambiguous. This CDR3 is built from 14 residues. The V gene lost 0 bases and the J gene lost 7 bases, with 13 bases spanning the gap. In germline, CDR1 is KGHTA, CDR2 FRNEEI. CDR3 region: CASSLYRWEDEQYF. CDR3 DNA (partial): TGTGCCAGCAGTCTGTATAGGTGGGAAGACGAACAGTAC.

With regard to this clone: Gene and germline names: mouse. The sequence runs out 1 residue before the end of the CDR3; the remainder is reconstructed from the germline J gene. The chain employs TRBV26 and TRBJ1-1, with 8 bases aligning to TRBD1. In germline, CDR1 is KGHPV, CDR2 FQNQEV (reference sequence). There are 14 residues in the CDR3. V dropped 3 bases and J dropped 1; count of bases not matched to a gene: 1. The sequenced part of the CDR3 DNA is TGTGCCAGCAGTCTACAGGGGGGAAACACAGAAGTCTTC. Its protein product is CASSLQGGNTEVF. The complete CDR3 sequence is CASSLQGGNTEVFF.

This clone has more than one count but fewer than ten. Mouse names are used for the genes. The read terminates 1 residue before the CDR3 end, so the remaining end is supplied by the germline J gene. This chain links TRBV12-2 with TRBJ2-1, with D hard to call. V lost 1 base and J lost 0, with 6 bases in between. The CDR3 consists of 14 residues. CDR1 SGHLS and CDR2 HYDKME come from the germline V gene. The CDR3 is CASSLGNNYAEQFF. The CDR3 bases that were read are TGTGCCAGCTCTCTGGGGAATAACTATGCTGAGCAGTTC.

Of note for this clone: Gene names refer to mouse genes. Read sequence stops 1 residue before the CDR3 end, and the germline J gene provides the missing end. The J gene is TRBJ1-2, the V gene TRBV26, with D perhaps matching TRBD1 (6 bases). CDR3 length equals 14 residues. V shed 3 bases and J shed 0 bases, with 8 bases lying between them. CDR1 KGHPV and CDR2 FQNQEV come from the germline V gene (reference sequence). The covered CDR3 bases are TGTGCCAGCAGTCTCGGGACAACAAACTCCGACTACACC. It encodes CASSLGTTNSDYT. From start to end, the CDR3 is CASSLGTTNSDYTF.

In regard to this clone: Germline and genes: mouse. The read terminates 1 residue ahead of where the CDR3 ends, so the germline J gene completes it. Additional DNA sequences in this sample encode the identical CDR3. J is TRBJ2-4 and V is TRBV26; 8 bases map to TRBD2. The CDR3 runs to 16 residues. Germline loops: CDR1 KGHPV, CDR2 FQNQEV (reference sequence). The trim removed 3 bases at V and 1 base at J, leaving 6 bases unmatched. Incomplete CDR3 DNA: TGTGCCAGCAGTCTAAGGGGGGGCGGGGGTCAAAACACCTTGTAC. Translation gives CASSLRGGGGQNTLY. The CDR3 as a whole reads CASSLRGGGGQNTLYF.

As for this clone: Gene and germline names: mouse. The sequence runs out 1 residue before the end of the CDR3; the remainder is reconstructed from the germline J gene. This chain connects TRBV16 to TRBJ1-2, with D perhaps TRBD1 (6 bases). Trimming cost V 2 bases and J 5 bases, with 12 bases left between them. CDR1 is SGHSA and CDR2 is FRNQAP in the germline V gene. The CDR3 totals 14 residues. The CDR3 DNA, read in part, is TGTGCAAGCAGCTTAATGGGGGCAGGGTCCGACTACACC. Translation: CASSLMGAGSDYT. The whole CDR3 sequence reads CASSLMGAGSDYTF. The complete variable domain, with remaining parts taken from reference TRBV16 and TRBJ1-2, reads NAGVIQTPRHKVTGKGQEATLWCEPISGHSAVFWYRQTIVQGLEFLTYFRNQAPIDDSGMPKERFSAQMPNQSHSTLKIQSTQPQDSAVYLCASSLMGAGSDYTFGSGTRLLVI.

Concerning this clone: These gene names are mouse names. Sequencing ends 1 residue short of the CDR3 end; the germline J gene provides the rest. This chain links TRBV14 with TRBJ2-3; D is possibly TRBD1 or TRBD2 (6 bases each). Per the germline V gene, CDR1 is SGHDT and CDR2 is FRDEAV. The CDR3 is 13 amino acids. The V end lost 5 bases, the J end lost 0 bases, and 7 bases lay between the germline ends. The CDR3 bases that were read are TGTGCCAGCAGGGGGGCTAGTGCAGAAACGCTGTAT. This codes for CASRGASAETLY. The CDR3 as a whole reads CASRGASAETLYF. Together with reference TRBV14 and TRBJ2-3, the CDR3 gives the full variable domain: EAGVTQSPRYAVLQEGQAVSFWCDPISGHDTLYWYQQPRDQGPQLLVYFRDEAVIDNSQLPSDRFSAVRPKGTNSTLKIQSAKQGDTATYLCASRGASAETLYFGSGTRLTVL.

Notes on this clone: Gene names are the mouse ones. Read data end 1 residue before the CDR3 end; the end is taken from the germline J gene. The chain employs TRBV26 and TRBJ1-4; TRBD1 aligns across 10 bases. CDR1 and CDR2 from the germline V gene are KGHPV and FQNQEV (reference sequence). Trimming cost V 5 bases and J 4 bases; bases outside gene matches: 1. The CDR3 totals 14 residues. CDR3 residues: CASSWTGGNERLFF. The sequenced part of the CDR3 DNA is TGTGCCAGCAGTTGGACAGGGGGCAACGAAAGATTATTT.

This clone has a handful of counts. Gene names are mouse gene names. Coverage ceases 1 residue before the CDR3 finishes, and the germline J gene fills in the end. V is TRBV26 and J is TRBJ1-4, with D perhaps matching TRBD1 (6 bases). Trimming took 4 bases from V and 4 from J, leaving 16 bases between them. CDR3 size: 16 residues. The germline V gene has CDR1 KGHPV and CDR2 FQNQEV (reference sequence). CDR3 in amino acids: CASSPTGRWGNERLFF. The CDR3 DNA, read in part, is TGTGCCAGCAGTCCAACAGGGAGATGGGGCAACGAAAGATTATTT.

About this clone itself: Gene names follow the mouse nomenclature. The read comes to an end 1 residue before the CDR3 does, leaving the germline J gene to fill in the end. The rearrangement uses TRBV26 and TRBJ2-4; no reliable D call. Per the germline V gene, CDR1 is KGHPV and CDR2 is FQNQEV (reference sequence). V lost 4 bases to trimming and J lost 2 bases, with 10 bases between them. There are 14 residues in the CDR3. The CDR3 loop reads CASSPLGYQNTLYF. The part of the CDR3 DNA that was read is TGTGCCAGCAGTCCCTTGGGCTATCAAAACACCTTGTAC.

Judged by abundance, this clone is medium-sized. The gene names here belong to mouse. The CDR3 end is not reached by the read, which stops 1 residue before it; the germline J gene fills it in. J is TRBJ2-7 and V is TRBV3; TRBD2 matches 13 bases. Germline V gene sequence: CDR1 SNHLY, CDR2 FYNGKV (reference sequence). CDR3 length equals 14 residues. V shed 6 bases, J shed 4 bases, and the junction held 3 bases outside the gene matches. The sequenced CDR3 bases are TGTGCCAGCAGTCGGACTGGGGGGGCTTATGAACAGTAC. Amino acids: CASSRTGGAYEQY. The CDR3 in its entirety is CASSRTGGAYEQYF.

A word on this clone: The gene names given are mouse names. The read finishes 1 residue shy of the CDR3 end, and the germline J gene is used to complete it. The chain combines TRBV12-2 with TRBJ2-4; 11 bases align to TRBD2. This CDR3 region has 16 residues. The V segment lost 4 bases and the J segment 0 bases; nucleotides outside the gene matches: 5. Germline CDR1 is SGHLS and CDR2 is HYDKME. CDR3 bases read: TGTGCCAGCTCCGCCGGGACTGGGGGTAGTCAAAACACCTTGTAC. Amino acids: CASSAGTGGSQNTLY. The entire CDR3 sequence reads CASSAGTGGSQNTLYF.

This clone was counted only a few times. The listed genes are named as in mouse. The chain's CDR3 is CASSLRGPANSDYTF. The DNA read from the CDR3 is TGTGCCAGCAGCCTCAGGGGGCCAGCAAACTCCGACTACACC. The V gene is TRBV13-3, the J gene TRBJ1-2; 8 nucleotides align to TRBD1. The read halts 1 residue ahead of the CDR3 end, with the missing end drawn from the germline J gene. There are 15 residues in the CDR3. J gave up 0 bases and V 5 bases, and 6 bases lay outside the gene matches. Germline CDR1 reads NNHDY; CDR2 reads SYVADS.

This clone was observed a handful of times. Genes here carry mouse names. The read is 1 residue too short to cover the CDR3 end, so that end is filled in from the germline J gene. The rearrangement joins TRBV3 to TRBJ2-2; 9 nucleotides line up with TRBD2. Germline trimming cut 3 bases from V and 0 bases from J; bases unmatched to any gene: 2. Germline loops: CDR1 SNHLY, CDR2 FYNGKV (reference sequence). This CDR3 has 16 residues. This chain's CDR3 is CASSLTGGSNTGQLYF. The DNA read from the CDR3 is TGTGCCAGCAGCTTGACTGGGGGCTCAAACACCGGGCAGCTCTAC.

As for this clone: Gene names and germline refer to mouse. Sequencing ends 1 residue short of the CDR3 end; the germline J gene provides the rest. The chain recombines TRBV5 with TRBJ2-2, with 12 bases fitting TRBD2. The CDR3 spans 17 residues. Germline V CDR1 and CDR2: LGHNA, YNLKQL (reference sequence). V shed 3 bases and J 4 bases; nucleotides not matched to a gene: 6. CDR3 DNA (partial): TGTGCCAGCAGCCATCGGGACTGGGGGGAGGGCACCGGGCAGCTCTAC. It codes for CASSHRDWGEGTGQLY. The complete CDR3 sequence is CASSHRDWGEGTGQLYF.

A few counts support this clone. Gene names follow the mouse nomenclature. The read halts 1 residue ahead of the CDR3 end, with the missing end drawn from the germline J gene. This chain links TRBV26 with TRBJ1-1; no clear D gene. Germline V CDR1 and CDR2: KGHPV, FQNQEV (reference sequence). Trimming stripped 4 bases from V and 0 bases from J, with 6 bases between. The CDR3 length is 13 residues. CDR3 DNA (partial): TGTGCCAGCAGTCAAGTTGCAAACACAGAAGTCTTC. Translating gives CASSQVANTEVF. The CDR3 reads in full as CASSQVANTEVFF.

Notes on this clone: Germline and genes: mouse. Read coverage stops 1 residue before the CDR3 terminus; the germline J gene supplies the remainder. The chain recombines TRBV31 with TRBJ2-2; a possible D gene is TRBD1 (6 bases). Germline assignment: CDR1 GKSSPN and CDR2 SITVG. The CDR3 spans 13 residues. Trimming cost V 3 bases and J 4 bases, with 9 bases left between them. CDR3: CAWSTGFTGQLYF. CDR3 DNA, as far as it was read: TGTGCCTGGAGCACAGGGTTCACCGGGCAGCTCTAC.

This clone was counted between two and nine times. Any gene name here is a mouse gene name. CDR3 in amino acids: CASSFRYEQYF. Partial CDR3 DNA: TGTGCCAGCAGTTTTCGATATGAACAGTAC. This chain connects TRBV15 to TRBJ2-7; D gene unclear. The sequence runs out 1 residue before the end of the CDR3; the remainder is reconstructed from the germline J gene. V was pared by 3 bases and J by 4 bases, with 4 bases between. Germline CDR1 is SGHND and CDR2 is FRSKSL. The CDR3 is 11 residues long.

On this clone itself: The gene names here belong to mouse. CDR3 residues: CASSPGNYNSPLYF. CDR3 bases read: TGTGCCAGCAGTCCGGGAAACTATAATTCGCCCCTCTAC. The chain employs TRBV26 and TRBJ1-6; no clear D. The read finishes 1 residue shy of the CDR3 end, and the germline J gene is used to complete it. TRBJ1-6 is labeled an ORF, and its function is uncertain. Between the trimmed V and J ends, which lost 4 bases and 3 bases, there was a span of 7 bases. In germline, CDR1 is KGHPV, CDR2 FQNQEV (reference sequence). This CDR3 comprises 14 residues.

About this clone itself: Gene names and germline match the mouse. From the germline J gene comes the end of the CDR3, since the read stops 1 residue before it. The genes are TRBV23 and TRBJ2-3; the D call in the table, TRBD1, was not verified against the DNA. In germline, CDR1 is KGHTA, CDR2 FQNQQP. The CDR3 sequence is 15 residues long. CDR3 region: CSSSRGQGAAETLYF. The sequenced part of the CDR3 DNA is TGCTCCAGCAGTCGGGGACAGGGGGCTGCAGAAACGCTGTAT.

This clone was detected only a few times. Gene names follow the mouse nomenclature. Coverage ceases 1 residue before the CDR3 finishes, and the germline J gene fills in the end. The rearrangement joins TRBV4 to TRBJ2-7; 12 bases are shared with TRBD2. V trimming: 4 bases; J trimming: 3 bases; junction bases outside the gene matches: 1. The CDR3 runs to 14 residues. Germline V lookup: CDR1 LGHDT, CDR2 YNNKQL (reference sequence). This CDR3 reads CASSWTGGVYEQYF. CDR3 DNA, as far as it was read: TGTGCCAGCAGCTGGACTGGGGGGGTCTATGAACAGTAC.

This clone is medium-sized (0.01 to 0.1%) by share. Mouse germline and gene names are used. The read halts 1 residue ahead of the CDR3 end, with the missing end drawn from the germline J gene. The chain is built from TRBV23 and TRBJ2-5; TRBD2 is the table's D call and was not checked against the DNA. The CDR3 length is 15 residues. From germline, CDR1 is KGHTA and CDR2 FQNQQP. The CDR3: CSSSPLWGAQDTQYF. The part of the CDR3 DNA that was read is TGCTCCAGCAGTCCCCTCTGGGGGGCCCAAGACACCCAGTAC.